The clone carrying this TCR beta chain was recorded once. This specimen belongs to a study of control samples from healthy donors and cancer patients. Some clones are missing from TCRdb's copy, which holds only in-frame ones; the method was immunoSEQ multiplex PCR. This sample has 150,000 to 200,000 clones; under 95% occur once, and the top ten carry 1.3%. Germline V gives CDR1 PRHDT, CDR2 FYEKMQ (reference sequence). The germline V and J ends were trimmed by 5 bases and 7 bases, with 11 bases remaining between them. This CDR3 is built from 12 residues. The V call is TRBV13, the J call TRBJ1-1, with unresolved D. The sequenced material came from blood. This clonotype was obtained from a woman under 30 in good health. The CDR3 sequence: CASSREMGEAFF. The CDR3 nucleotides read TGTGCCAGCAGCCGTGAAATGGGTGAAGCTTTCTTT.